This T cell receptor (beta chain) originates from a study of early T cells in non-severe SARS-CoV-2 infection. Looking at the study overall: Bulk RNA isolated from unsorted whole blood underwent sequencing; chains were not paired. Whole-study results and caveats: VDJdb matching, biased toward anti-spike CD8 responses, missed private and CD4 specificities.

This clonotype was recorded many times. Its target is unknown. V shed 1 base and J shed 6 bases, with 12 bases lying between them. Looked up from germline, CDR1 is LGHDT and CDR2 is YNNKEL (reference sequence). The CDR3 runs to 15 residues. Attached unique molecular identifiers marked individual cDNA molecules. MiXCR, applied by TCRdb to the 5' RACE reads, yields one record per CDR3 protein. The sample records around 30,000 distinct CDR3 sequences, about 4.4% being singletons. The sequenced sample was whole blood. The TCR was taken from an adult who was a healthcare worker with PCR-confirmed SARS-CoV-2 infection or an uninfected control (not recorded which). This chain joins TRBV3-1 and TRBJ2-2, with a possible D match to TRBD1 (5 bases). This chain's CDR3 is CASSQGTRAAGELFF. DNA of the CDR3: TGTGCCAGCAGCCAAGGGACAAGGGCCGCCGGGGAGCTGTTTTTT.